This T cell receptor beta chain was sequenced during a study of blood T cell repertoires in COVID-19. Whole-study context: Some COVID-19 samples were acute and others convalescent; all came from the United States, Italy and Spain. Sample material is recorded as cDNA or gDNA derived from T cells, B-cell-depleted T cells, or PBMCs.

Original handling: Counts of nucleated cells, estimated from reference gene primer amplification, were obtained. Produced via immunoSEQ multiplex PCR; TCRdb's table is partial and in-frame only. That table is the source of V, J and clone size, and D and trimming were worked out from the DNA. The table records tens of thousands of clones, roughly 83% of them present only once. This receptor was identified in a woman aged 60-70 years with acute or convalescent COVID-19. Sequenced: peripheral blood.

CDR3 residues: CASSLVGPGGTTYNSPLHF. The CDR3 DNA sequence: TGCGCCAGCAGCTTGGTCGGACCCGGGGGAACGACCTATAATTCACCCCTCCACTTT. This sequence joins TRBV5-1 and TRBJ1-6, with a tentative D call TRBD1 (5 bases). The V end lost 0 bases, the J end lost 2 bases, and 18 bases lay between the germline ends. Looked up from germline, CDR1 is SGHRS and CDR2 is YFSETQ. This CDR3 comprises 19 residues.